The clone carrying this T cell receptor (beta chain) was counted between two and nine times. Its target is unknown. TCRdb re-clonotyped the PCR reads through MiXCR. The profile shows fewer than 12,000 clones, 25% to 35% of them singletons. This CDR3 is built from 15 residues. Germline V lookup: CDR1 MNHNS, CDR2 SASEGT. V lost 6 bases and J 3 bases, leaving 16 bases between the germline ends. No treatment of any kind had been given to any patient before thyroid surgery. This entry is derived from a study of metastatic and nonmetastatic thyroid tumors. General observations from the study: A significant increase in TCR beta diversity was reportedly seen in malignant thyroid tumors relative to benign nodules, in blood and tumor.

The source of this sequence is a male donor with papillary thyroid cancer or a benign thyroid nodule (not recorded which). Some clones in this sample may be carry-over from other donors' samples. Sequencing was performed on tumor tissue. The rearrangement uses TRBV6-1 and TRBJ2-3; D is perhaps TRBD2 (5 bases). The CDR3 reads CASRLAGSLTDTQYF. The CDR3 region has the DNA TGTGCCAGCAGGCTAGCCGGTTCGTTAACAGATACGCAGTATTTT.